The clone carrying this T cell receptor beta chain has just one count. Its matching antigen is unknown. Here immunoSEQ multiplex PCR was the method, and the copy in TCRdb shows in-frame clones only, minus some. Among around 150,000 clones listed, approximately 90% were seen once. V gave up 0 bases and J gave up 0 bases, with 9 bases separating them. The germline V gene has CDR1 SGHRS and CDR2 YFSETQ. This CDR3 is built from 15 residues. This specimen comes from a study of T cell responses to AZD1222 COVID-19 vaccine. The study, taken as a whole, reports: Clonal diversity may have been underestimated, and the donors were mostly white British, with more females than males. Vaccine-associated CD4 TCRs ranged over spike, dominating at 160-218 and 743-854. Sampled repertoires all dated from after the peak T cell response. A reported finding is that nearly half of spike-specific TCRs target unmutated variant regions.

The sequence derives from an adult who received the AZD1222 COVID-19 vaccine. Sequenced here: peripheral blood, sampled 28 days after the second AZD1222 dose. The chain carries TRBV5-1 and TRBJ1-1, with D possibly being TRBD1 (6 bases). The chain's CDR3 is CASSLDRVMNTEAFF. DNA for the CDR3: TGCGCCAGCAGCTTGGACAGGGTGATGAACACTGAAGCTTTCTTT.